One TCR beta chain is described in this entry. The data originate from a study of blood T cell repertoires in COVID-19. Overall study context: Sources were T cells, B-cell-depleted T cells, or PBMCs; the material itself was cDNA or gDNA.

In the original analysis: Amplifying reference gene primers gave estimates of nucleated cell counts. TCRdb's table, derived via immunoSEQ multiplex PCR, lists solely in-frame clones and lacks some. V, J and clone size derive from that table, while D and trimming were established from the DNA sequence. The table records about 81,000 clones, roughly four fifths of them present only once. CDR1 and CDR2 (germline): MGHRA, YSYEKL. The CDR3 is 14 amino acids. Deletions cut 6 bases from V and 4 bases from J, with 15 bases between. Sequenced: peripheral blood. The chain combines TRBV4-1 with TRBJ1-2, with D tentatively TRBD1 (6 bases). The TCR sequence derives from a human donor in a cohort sampled during active COVID-19. CDR3 residues: CASSQQGSGYGYTF. CDR3 bases: TGCGCCAGCAGTCAACAGGGATCTGGCTATGGCTACACCTTC.